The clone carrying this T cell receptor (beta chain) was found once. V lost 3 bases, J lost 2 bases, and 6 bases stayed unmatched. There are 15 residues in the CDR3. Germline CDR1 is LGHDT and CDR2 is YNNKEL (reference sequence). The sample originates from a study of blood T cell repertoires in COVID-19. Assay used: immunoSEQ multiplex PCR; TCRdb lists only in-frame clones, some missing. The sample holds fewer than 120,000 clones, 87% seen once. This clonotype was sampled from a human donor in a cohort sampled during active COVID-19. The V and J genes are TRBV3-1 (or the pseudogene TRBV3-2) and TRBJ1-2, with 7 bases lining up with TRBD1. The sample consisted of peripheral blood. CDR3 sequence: CASSHLDRANYGYTF. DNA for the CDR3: TGTGCCAGCAGCCACCTTGACAGGGCGAACTATGGCTACACCTTC.